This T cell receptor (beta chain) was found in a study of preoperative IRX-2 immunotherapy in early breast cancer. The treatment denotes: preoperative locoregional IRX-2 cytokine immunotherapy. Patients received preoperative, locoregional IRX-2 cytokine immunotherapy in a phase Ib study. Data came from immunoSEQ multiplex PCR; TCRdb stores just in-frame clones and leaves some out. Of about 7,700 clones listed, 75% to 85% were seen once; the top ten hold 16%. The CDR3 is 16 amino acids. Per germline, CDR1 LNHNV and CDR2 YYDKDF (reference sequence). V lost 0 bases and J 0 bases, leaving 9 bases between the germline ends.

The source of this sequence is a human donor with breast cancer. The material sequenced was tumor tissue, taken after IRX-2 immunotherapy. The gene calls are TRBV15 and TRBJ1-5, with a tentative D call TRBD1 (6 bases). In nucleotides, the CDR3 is TGTGCCACCAGCAGAGATGCGGGGGCTAGCAATCAGCCCCAGCATTTT. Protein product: CATSRDAGASNQPQHF.